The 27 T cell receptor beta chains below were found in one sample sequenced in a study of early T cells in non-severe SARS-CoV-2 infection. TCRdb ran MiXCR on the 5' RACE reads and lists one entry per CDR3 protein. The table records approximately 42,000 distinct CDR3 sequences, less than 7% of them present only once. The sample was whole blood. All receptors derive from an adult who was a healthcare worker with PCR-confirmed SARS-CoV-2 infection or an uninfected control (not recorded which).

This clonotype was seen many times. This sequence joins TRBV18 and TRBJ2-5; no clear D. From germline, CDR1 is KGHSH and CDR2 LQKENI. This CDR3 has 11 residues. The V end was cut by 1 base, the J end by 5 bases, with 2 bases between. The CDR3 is CASSPQETQYF. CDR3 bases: TGTGCCAGCTCACCACAGGAGACCCAGTACTTC.

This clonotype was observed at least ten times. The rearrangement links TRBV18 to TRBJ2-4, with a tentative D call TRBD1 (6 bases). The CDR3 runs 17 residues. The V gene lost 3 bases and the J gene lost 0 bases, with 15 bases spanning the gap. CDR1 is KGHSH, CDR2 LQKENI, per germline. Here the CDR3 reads CASSPPTGPVAKNIQYF. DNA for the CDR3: TGTGCCAGCTCACCTCCAACAGGGCCTGTAGCCAAAAACATTCAGTACTTC.

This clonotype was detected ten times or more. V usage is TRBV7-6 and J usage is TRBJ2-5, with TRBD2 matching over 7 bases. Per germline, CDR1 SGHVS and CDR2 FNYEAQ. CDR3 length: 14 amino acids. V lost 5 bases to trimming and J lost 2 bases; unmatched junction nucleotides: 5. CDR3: CASSPSGGQETQYF. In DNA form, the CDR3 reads TGTGCCAGCAGCCCCTCCGGGGGGCAAGAGACCCAGTACTTC.

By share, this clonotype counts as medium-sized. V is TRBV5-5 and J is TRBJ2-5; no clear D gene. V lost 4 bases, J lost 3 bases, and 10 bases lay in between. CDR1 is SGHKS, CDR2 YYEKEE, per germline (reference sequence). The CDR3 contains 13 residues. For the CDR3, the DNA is TGTGCCAGCAGCAATAGGGTAGAAGAGACCCAGTACTTC. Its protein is CASSNRVEETQYF.

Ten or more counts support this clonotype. The CDR3 nucleotides read TGTGCCAGCAGCTTAGGTGGGACGGGCTTCGGCGAGCAGTACTTC. Its translation is CASSLGGTGFGEQYF. The rearrangement links TRBV13 to TRBJ2-7, with D perhaps given as TRBD1 or TRBD2 (5 bases each). The CDR3 contains 15 residues. Between the trimmed V and J ends, which lost 0 bases and 6 bases, there was a span of 15 bases. Germline assignment: CDR1 PRHDT and CDR2 FYEKMQ (reference sequence).

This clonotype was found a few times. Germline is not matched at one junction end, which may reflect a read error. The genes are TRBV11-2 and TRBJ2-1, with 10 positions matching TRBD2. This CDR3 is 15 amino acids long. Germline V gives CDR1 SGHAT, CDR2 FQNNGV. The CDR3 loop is CASSSSGGAYSEQFF. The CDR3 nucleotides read TGTGCCAGCAGCTCGAGCGGGGGGGCCTACAGTGAGCAGTTCTTC.

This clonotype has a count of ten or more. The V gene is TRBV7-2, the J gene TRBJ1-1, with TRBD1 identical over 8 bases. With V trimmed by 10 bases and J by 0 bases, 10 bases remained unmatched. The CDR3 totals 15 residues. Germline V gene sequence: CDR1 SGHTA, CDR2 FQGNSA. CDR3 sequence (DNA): TGTGCCACAGACAGGGGAAACCTAATGAACACTGAAGCTTTCTTT. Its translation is CATDRGNLMNTEAFF.

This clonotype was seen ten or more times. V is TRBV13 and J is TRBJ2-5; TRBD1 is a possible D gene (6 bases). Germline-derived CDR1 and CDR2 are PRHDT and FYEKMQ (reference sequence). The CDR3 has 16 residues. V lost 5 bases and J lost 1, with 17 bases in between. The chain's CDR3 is CASSQPRDKSQETQYF. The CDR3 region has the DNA TGTGCCAGCAGCCAACCAAGGGACAAAAGCCAAGAGACCCAGTACTTC.

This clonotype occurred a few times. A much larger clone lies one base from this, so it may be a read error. CDR3 in DNA: TGTGCCAGCAGCTTAGATCCCCGGCTAGCGGGAAAGACCCGGTACTTC. This codes for CASSLDPRLAGKTRYF. The chain links TRBV11-2 to TRBJ2-5; 9 bases agree with TRBD2. Germline CDR1 is SGHAT and CDR2 is FQNNGV. The CDR3 consists of 16 residues. The whole variable domain, remainder taken from reference TRBV11-2 and TRBJ2-5, is EAGVAQSPRYKIIEKRQSVAFWCNPISGHATLYWYQQILGQGPKLLIQFQNNGVVDDSQLPKDRFSAERLKGVDSTLKIQPAKLEDSAVYLCASSLDPRLAGKTRYFGPGTRLLVL.

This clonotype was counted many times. This CDR3 is CASSQVADIHTDTQYF. CDR3 bases: TGTGCCAGCAGCCAAGTTGCGGACATACACACAGATACGCAGTATTTT. This chain links TRBV3-1 with TRBJ2-3, with D perhaps matching TRBD1 (5 bases). Germline-derived CDR1 and CDR2 are LGHDT and YNNKEL (reference sequence). The V end lost 1 base, the J end lost 2 bases, and 13 bases lay between the germline ends. The CDR3 runs to 16 residues.

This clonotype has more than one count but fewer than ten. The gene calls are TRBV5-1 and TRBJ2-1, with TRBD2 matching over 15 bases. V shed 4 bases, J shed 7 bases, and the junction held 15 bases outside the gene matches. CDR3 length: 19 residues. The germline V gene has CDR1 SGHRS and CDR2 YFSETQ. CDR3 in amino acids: CASSPWTSGGANEVNEQFF. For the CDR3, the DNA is TGCGCCAGCAGCCCCTGGACTAGCGGGGGGGCCAATGAAGTAAATGAGCAGTTCTTC.

CDR3 sequence reads: CASSRFTGPTNEQFF. The CDR3 DNA sequence: TGTGCCAGCAGCCGTTTCACAGGCCCCACGAATGAGCAGTTCTTC. The J gene is TRBJ2-1, the V gene TRBV5-6; possibly TRBD1 for D (5 bases). The germline V gene has CDR1 SGHDT and CDR2 YYEEEE. The V and J ends lost 4 bases and 7 bases respectively, with 18 bases between them. This CDR3 comprises 15 residues.

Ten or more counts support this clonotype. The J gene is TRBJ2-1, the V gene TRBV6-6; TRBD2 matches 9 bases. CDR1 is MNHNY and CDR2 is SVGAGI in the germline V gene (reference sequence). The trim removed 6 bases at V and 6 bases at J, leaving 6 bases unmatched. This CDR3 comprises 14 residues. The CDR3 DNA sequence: TGTGCCAGCAGACGAGCGGGGGGTTTCAATGAGCAGTTCTTC. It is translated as CASRRAGGFNEQFF.

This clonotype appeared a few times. The CDR3 region is CASSTDRYNQPQHF. CDR3 bases: TGTGCCAGTTCTACTGACAGGTACAATCAGCCCCAGCATTTT. The rearrangement links TRBV19 to TRBJ1-5, with D perhaps matching TRBD1 (6 bases). From germline, CDR1 is LNHDA and CDR2 SQIVND (reference sequence). Trimming cost V 8 bases and J 3 bases, with 14 bases left between them. The CDR3 covers 14 residues.

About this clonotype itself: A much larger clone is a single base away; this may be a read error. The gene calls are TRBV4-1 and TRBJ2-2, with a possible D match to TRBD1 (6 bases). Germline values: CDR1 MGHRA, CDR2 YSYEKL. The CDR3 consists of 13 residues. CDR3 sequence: CAGSQRTAGELFF. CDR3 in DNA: TGCGCCGGCAGCCAACGGACAGCCGGGGAGCTGTTTTTT.

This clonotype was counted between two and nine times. The CDR3 region is CASSLADSNTGELFF. As DNA, the CDR3 is TGTGCCAGCAGCTTAGCCGATTCGAACACCGGGGAGCTGTTTTTT. The rearrangement joins TRBV7-9 to TRBJ2-2, with D unclear. Trimming left V 0 bases short and J 0 bases short, with 5 bases between. CDR3 length: 15 residues. CDR1 SEHNR and CDR2 FQNEAQ come from the germline V gene (reference sequence).

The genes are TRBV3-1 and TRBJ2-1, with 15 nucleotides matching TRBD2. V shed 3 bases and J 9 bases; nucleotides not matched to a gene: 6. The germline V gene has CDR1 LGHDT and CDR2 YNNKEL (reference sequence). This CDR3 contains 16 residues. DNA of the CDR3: TGTGCCAGCAGCCAGGGACTAGCGGGGGGCCGAGGTGAGCAGTTCTTC. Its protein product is CASSQGLAGGRGEQFF.

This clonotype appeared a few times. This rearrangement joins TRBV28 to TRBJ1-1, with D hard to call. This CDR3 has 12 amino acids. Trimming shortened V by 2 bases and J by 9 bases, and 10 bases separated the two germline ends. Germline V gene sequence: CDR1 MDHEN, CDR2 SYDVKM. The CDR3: CASSLDGQKAFF. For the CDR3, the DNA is TGTGCCAGCAGTTTAGACGGGCAGAAAGCTTTCTTT. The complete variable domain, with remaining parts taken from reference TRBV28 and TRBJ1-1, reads DVKVTQSSRYLVKRTGEKVFLECVQDMDHENMFWYRQDPGLGLRLIYFSYDVKMKEKGDIPEGYSVSREKKERFSLILESASTNQTSMYLCASSLDGQKAFFGQGTRLTVV.

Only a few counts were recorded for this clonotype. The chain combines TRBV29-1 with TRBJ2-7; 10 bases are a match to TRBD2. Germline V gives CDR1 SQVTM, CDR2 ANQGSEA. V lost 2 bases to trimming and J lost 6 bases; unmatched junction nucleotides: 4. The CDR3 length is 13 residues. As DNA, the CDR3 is TGCAGCGTTGAACCACTAGCGGGGACCGAGCAGTACTTC. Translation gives CSVEPLAGTEQYF.

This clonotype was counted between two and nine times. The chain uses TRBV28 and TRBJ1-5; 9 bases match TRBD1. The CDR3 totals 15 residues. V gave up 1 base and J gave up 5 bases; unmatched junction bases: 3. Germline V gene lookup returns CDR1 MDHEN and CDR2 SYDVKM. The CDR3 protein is CASSLLGTGYQPQHF. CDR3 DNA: TGTGCCAGCAGTTTATTGGGGACAGGGTATCAGCCCCAGCATTTT.

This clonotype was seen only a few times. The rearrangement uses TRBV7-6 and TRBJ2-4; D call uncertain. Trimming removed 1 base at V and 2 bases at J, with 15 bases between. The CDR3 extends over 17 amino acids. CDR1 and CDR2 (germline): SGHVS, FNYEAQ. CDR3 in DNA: TGTGCCAGCAGCTTAGTCCCTCTGCATGAGTCCAAAAACATTCAGTACTTC. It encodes CASSLVPLHESKNIQYF.

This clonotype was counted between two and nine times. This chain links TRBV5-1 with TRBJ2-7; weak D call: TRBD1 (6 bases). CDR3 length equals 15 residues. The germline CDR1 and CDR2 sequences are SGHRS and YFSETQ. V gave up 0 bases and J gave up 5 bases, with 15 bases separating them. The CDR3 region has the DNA TGCGCCAGCAGCTTGGAGGGGACCCCAGGGGACGAGCAGTACTTC. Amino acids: CASSLEGTPGDEQYF.

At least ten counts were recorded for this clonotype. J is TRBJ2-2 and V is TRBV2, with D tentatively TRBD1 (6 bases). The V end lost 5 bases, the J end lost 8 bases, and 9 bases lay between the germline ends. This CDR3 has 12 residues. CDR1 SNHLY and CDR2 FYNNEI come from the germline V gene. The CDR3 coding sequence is TGTGCCAGCAGTTCACAGGGAGGGGAGCTGTTTTTT. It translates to CASSSQGGELFF. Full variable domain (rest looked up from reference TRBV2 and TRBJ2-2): EPEVTQTPSHQVTQMGQEVILRCVPISNHLYFYWYRQILGQKVEFLVSFYNNEISEKSEIFDDQFSVERPDGSNFTLKIRSTKLEDSAMYFCASSSQGGELFFGEGSRLTVL.

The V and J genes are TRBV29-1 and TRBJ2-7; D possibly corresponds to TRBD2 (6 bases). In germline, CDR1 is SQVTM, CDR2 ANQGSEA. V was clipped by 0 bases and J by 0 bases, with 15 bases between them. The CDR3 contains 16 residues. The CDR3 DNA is TGCAGCGTTGAAGACATTGGGGGACTGAACTCCTACGAGCAGTACTTC. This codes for CSVEDIGGLNSYEQYF.

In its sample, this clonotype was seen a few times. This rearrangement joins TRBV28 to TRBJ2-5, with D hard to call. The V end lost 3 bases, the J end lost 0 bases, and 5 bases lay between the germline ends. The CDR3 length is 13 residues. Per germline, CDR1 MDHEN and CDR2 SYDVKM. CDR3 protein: CASSFLDQETQYF. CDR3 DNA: TGTGCCAGCAGTTTTCTAGACCAAGAGACCCAGTACTTC.

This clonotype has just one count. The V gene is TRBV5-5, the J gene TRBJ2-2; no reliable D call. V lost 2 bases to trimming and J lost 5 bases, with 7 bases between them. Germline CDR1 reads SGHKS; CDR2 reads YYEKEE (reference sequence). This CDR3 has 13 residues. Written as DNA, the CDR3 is TGTGCCAGCAGCTTTGAGCTTACCGGGGAGCTGTTTTTT. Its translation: CASSFELTGELFF. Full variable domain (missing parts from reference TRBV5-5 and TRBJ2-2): DAGVTQSPTHLIKTRGQQVTLRCSPISGHKSVSWYQQVLGQGPQFIFQYYEKEERGRGNFPDRFSARQFPNYSSELNVNALLLGDSALYLCASSFELTGELFFGEGSRLTVL.

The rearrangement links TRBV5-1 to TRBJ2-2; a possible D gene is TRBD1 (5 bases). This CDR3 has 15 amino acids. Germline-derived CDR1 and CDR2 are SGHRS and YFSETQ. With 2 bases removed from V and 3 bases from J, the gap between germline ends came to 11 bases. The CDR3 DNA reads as TGCGCCAGCAGCTTTGGCAGGGCGGACACCGGGGAGCTGTTTTTT. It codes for CASSFGRADTGELFF.